A selection of T cell receptor beta chains follows, all from one sample in a study of identical twins. Using its own MiXCR run on the 5' RACE reads, TCRdb lists one record per CDR3 protein. The data hold roughly 200,000 distinct CDR3 sequences, with around 8% observed a single time. Another study also made use of these data, one on yellow fever vaccine responses in identical twins.

The sample was memory (CD45RO+) T cells sorted from blood. The receptor set was obtained from a woman under 30 in good health. Each CDR3 is given with its conserved first and last residue. D genes are given only for firm matches. Only some rows state a clone size, as once, few, many or a class for expanded clones.

clone size | J gene | D gene | V gene | CDR3 DNA | CDR3 protein
NA | TRBJ2-5 | NA | TRBV15 | TGTGCCACCAGCAGAGATCCTGGACAAGGAGAGACCCAGTACTTC | CATSRDPGQGETQYF
many | TRBJ2-4 | NA | TRBV5-1 | TGCGCCAGCAGCTTGGGGTCAGAAAACATTCAGTACTTC | CASSLGSENIQYF
NA | TRBJ2-2 | TRBD1 | TRBV3-1 | TGTGCCAGCAGCCCCCACAGGGGGCGGACCGGGGAGCTGTTTTTT | CASSPHRGRTGELFF
few | TRBJ2-7 | NA | TRBV7-2 | TGTGCCAGCAGCTTTAATCCCTCCTACGAGCAGTACTTC | CASSFNPSYEQYF
many | TRBJ2-1 | TRBD1 | TRBV6-5 | TGTGCCAGCAGTTACGGGACAGGGGGCAATAATGAGCAGTTCTTC | CASSYGTGGNNEQFF
few | TRBJ2-7 | TRBD1 | TRBV20-1 | TGCAGTGCTAGCGAAGGGGACAGGGTCGCCTACGAGCAGTACTTC | CSASEGDRVAYEQYF
many | TRBJ2-3 | NA | TRBV5-1 | TGCGCCAGCAGCTTCACGCGGTACACAGATACGCAGTATTTT | CASSFTRYTDTQYF
NA | TRBJ2-3 | TRBD2 | TRBV20-1 | TGCAGTGTTAGTCCCCCTCTAGCGGGAGCTGGAGATACGCAGTATTTT | CSVSPPLAGAGDTQYF
NA | TRBJ2-7 | NA | TRBV11-1 | TGTGCCAGCAGCTTGTTTTTCGGGGATGGCGAGCAGTACTTC | CASSLFFGDGEQYF
many | TRBJ1-2 | NA | TRBV7-9 | TGTGCCAGCAGCTTAGGAGGCGGGCTCGAGGGCTACACCTTC | CASSLGGGLEGYTF
NA | TRBJ2-5 | NA | TRBV3-1 | TGTGCCAGCAGCCAAGCCGGGACAAGGGGGACCCAGTACTTC | CASSQAGTRGTQYF
NA | TRBJ2-7 | TRBD2 | TRBV20-1 | TGCAGTGCTAGAGATCTGGGACTAGCGCTCTACGAGCAGTACTTC | CSARDLGLALYEQYF
many | TRBJ1-2 | TRBD1 | TRBV28 | TGTGCCAGCAGTTTTGGGGACAGGGAGAACTATGGCTACACCTTC | CASSFGDRENYGYTF
many | TRBJ2-5 | TRBD2 | TRBV5-1 | TGCGCCAGCAGCTTGTTTACTAGCGGGAGGAGGTACCAAGAGACCCAGTACTTC | CASSLFTSGRRYQETQYF
few | TRBJ2-7 | NA | TRBV4-1 | TGCGCCAGCAGCCAAGATTTAAGGGGTACCCCGTACGAGCAGTACTTC | CASSQDLRGTPYEQYF
many | TRBJ1-6 | TRBD1 | TRBV15 | TGTGCCACCAGCCTGGGACAGCTCAATTCACCCCTCCACTTT | CATSLGQLNSPLHF
many | TRBJ2-3 | NA | TRBV5-1 | TGCGCCAGCGTAGCGTCCCCGGGCACAGATACGCAGTATTTT | CASVASPGTDTQYF
few | TRBJ2-7 | NA | TRBV7-2 | TGTGCCAGCAGCCAGACGATTTCATCCTACGAGCAGTACTTC | CASSQTISSYEQYF
many | TRBJ2-2 | NA | TRBV24-1 | TGTGCCACCAGTGATTCGAGTTTCGCAGTAAACACCGGGGAGCTGTTTTTT | CATSDSSFAVNTGELFF
many | TRBJ2-7 | NA | TRBV9 | TGTGCCAGCAGCGTGGGAGGGGGAGTGCGGGCCTACGAGCAGTACTTC | CASSVGGGVRAYEQYF
many | TRBJ2-3 | NA | TRBV5-1 | TGCGCCAGCAGCTTGGGGGGGGCTTGGACAGATACGCAGTATTTT | CASSLGGAWTDTQYF
few | TRBJ2-7 | NA | TRBV2 | TGTGCCAGCAGTGTTGGGCGGGGGCCCTCCTACGAGCAGTACTTC | CASSVGRGPSYEQYF
NA | TRBJ1-1 | NA | TRBV20-1 | TGCAGTGCTCCTAGGGGAGACACTGAAGCTTTCTTT | CSAPRGDTEAFF
many | TRBJ1-4 | NA | TRBV6-2/TRBV6-3 | TGTGCCAGCAGGCCCGGGAGCCACCTTGGAAAACTGTTTTTT | CASRPGSHLGKLFF
NA | TRBJ2-1 | NA | TRBV4-1 | TGCGCCAGCAGCCAACGTCAAGATGAGCAGTTCTTC | CASSQRQDEQFF
many | TRBJ2-5 | NA | TRBV20-1 | TGCAGTGCCAGTTCCAGTCGGCTAGACTTACAAGAGACCCAGTACTTC | CSASSSRLDLQETQYF
many | TRBJ1-5 | NA | TRBV7-9 | TGTGCCAGCAGCTTAACCTCATGGGTCGGAAACGAGCCCCAGCATTTT | CASSLTSWVGNEPQHF
few | TRBJ1-3 | NA | TRBV20-1 | TGCAGCCAACAGGGACCTGGAAACACCATATATTTT | CSQQGPGNTIYF
few | TRBJ1-2 | NA | TRBV6-4 | TGTGCCAGCAGTGACCCCGGCTATGGCTACACCTTC | CASSDPGYGYTF
many | TRBJ2-1 | TRBD1 | TRBV5-1 | TGCGCCAGCAGCTTACAATTACGGGACAGGGGGCACAATGAGCAGTTCTTC | CASSLQLRDRGHNEQFF
many | TRBJ1-6 | NA | TRBV4-3 | TGCGCCAGCAGCCAAGAACAGGCAGGCCGGAGCTCCTATAATTCACCCCTCCACTTT | CASSQEQAGRSSYNSPLHF
few | TRBJ2-2 | NA | TRBV29-1 | TGCAGCGTGGGAGAGGGTTCCGGGGAGCTGTTTTTT | CSVGEGSGELFF
NA | TRBJ2-7 | TRBD1 | TRBV3-1 | TGTGCCAGCAGCCAAGGCCGGGACAGCTCACAAAGGAGGCAGTACTTC | CASSQGRDSSQRRQYF
NA | TRBJ2-3 | NA | TRBV20-1 | TGCAGTGCTAGAGAAACCACAGATACGCAGTATTTT | CSARETTDTQYF
many | TRBJ2-1 | TRBD2 | TRBV5-1 | TGCGCCAGCAGTTTAACCCCTAGCGGGAGTGGGAATGAGCAGTTCTTC | CASSLTPSGSGNEQFF
few | TRBJ1-5 | NA | TRBV30 | TGTGCCTGGAGTTTCCAGGGTGAGCAGCCCCAGCATTTT | CAWSFQGEQPQHF
many | TRBJ2-3 | TRBD2 | TRBV11-2 | TGTGCCAGCAGCTTATCCCTAGCGGGGGGGCATGATACGCAGTATTTT | CASSLSLAGGHDTQYF
many | TRBJ1-2 | NA | TRBV5-1 | TGCGCCAGCAGCGACCGGGACCGGGAAAACTATGGCTACACCTTC | CASSDRDRENYGYTF
NA | TRBJ2-7 | TRBD2 | TRBV7-2 | TGTGCCAGCAGCTTAGGACTAGCGGTGACCTACGAGCAGTACTTC | CASSLGLAVTYEQYF
few | TRBJ1-5 | TRBD1 | TRBV25-1 | TGTGCCAGCAGCAGGGGGGGAAAGGGTCAGCCCCAGCATTTT | CASSRGGKGQPQHF
NA | TRBJ1-1 | TRBD1 | TRBV7-6 | TGTGCCAGCAGCTTAAGGGTTGGGATAATAGCCGGGACAGGAGGTGAAGCTTTCTTT | CASSLRVGIIAGTGGEAFF
many | TRBJ1-6 | TRBD1 | TRBV4-2 | TGTGCCAGCAGCCAAGATCAGGGGGAGGGTAGCTCACCCCTCCACTTT | CASSQDQGEGSSPLHF
few | TRBJ1-1 | NA | TRBV5-1 | TGCGCCAGCAGCTTGGAAGGAGAGGGGGGAGCTTTCTTT | CASSLEGEGGAFF
many | TRBJ1-1 | NA | TRBV5-1 | TGCGCCAGCAGCTTGGAGTTGGACAGGAACACTGAAGCTTTCTTT | CASSLELDRNTEAFF
few | TRBJ2-1 | TRBD1 | TRBV20-1 | TGCAGTGCGGGGAACAGGGGCAATGAGCAGTTCTTC | CSAGNRGNEQFF
NA | TRBJ2-5 | NA | TRBV6-5 | TGTGCCAGCAGTTATTGGGACCGCCCAGAGACCCAGTACTTC | CASSYWDRPETQYF
NA | TRBJ2-5 | NA | TRBV11-2 | TGTGCCAGCAGCTTAGGGGGGACATTTCAAGAGACCCAGTACTTC | CASSLGGTFQETQYF
many | TRBJ2-2 | TRBD2 | TRBV12-3/TRBV12-4 | TGTGCCAGCAGTTTAGGCGCTAGCGGGAGCGTCACCGGGGAGCTGTTTTTT | CASSLGASGSVTGELFF
few | TRBJ2-1 | NA | TRBV6-1 | TGTGCCAGCAGTGAAGTGGGGGATGAGCAGTTCTTC | CASSEVGDEQFF
NA | TRBJ1-4 | NA | TRBV20-1 | TGCAGTGCCGTTCGGGGGACGGGTGAAAAACTGTTTTTT | CSAVRGTGEKLFF
few | TRBJ2-3 | TRBD2 | TRBV9 | TGTGCCAGCAGCGAGATACTAGCGGGGGTTGAGAATACGCAGTATTTT | CASSEILAGVENTQYF
many | TRBJ2-1 | TRBD2 | TRBV11-2 | TGTGCCAGCAGCCCCTCACTAGCGGGGGGGAACAATGAGCAGTTCTTC | CASSPSLAGGNNEQFF
many | TRBJ2-3 | NA | TRBV7-8 | TGTGCCAGCAGCTTAGAAAATGGGGTCTTTAGCACAGATACGCAGTATTTT | CASSLENGVFSTDTQYF